The 9 T cell receptor beta chains given below trace back to one sample, sequenced in a study of technical replicates of blood from a few donors. Profiled with immunoSEQ multiplex PCR; TCRdb holds only in-frame clones, not every one. The data hold approximately 70,000 clones, with 98% observed a single time. The sequenced material came from T cells isolated from PBMCs. Receptors were obtained from a human donor in good health.

This chain joins TRBV2 and TRBJ2-3; 8 nucleotides match TRBD2. Germline CDR1 reads SNHLY; CDR2 reads FYNNEI. The CDR3 is made up of 14 amino acids. V was clipped by 7 bases and J by 2 bases; unmatched bases: 5. CDR3 in amino acids: CASMVAGLTDTQYF. For the CDR3, the DNA is TGTGCCAGCATGGTAGCGGGACTCACAGATACGCAGTATTTT.

This clone was observed once. The V gene is TRBV4-1, the J gene TRBJ2-7; 7 bases align to TRBD1. J lost 3 bases, V lost 2 bases, and 10 bases had no gene match. CDR1 is MGHRA, CDR2 YSYEKL, per germline. CDR3 length: 16 residues. The CDR3 region is CASSQFSSGQFYEQYF. In DNA form, the CDR3 reads TGCGCCAGCAGCCAATTCTCATCGGGACAGTTCTACGAGCAGTACTTC.

Comments on this clone: A junction end diverges from the germline sequence, so it may reflect a read error. This rearrangement joins TRBV25-1 to TRBJ2-7; 10 bases line up with TRBD2. The germline CDR1 and CDR2 sequences are MGHDK and SYGVNS. This CDR3 has 13 amino acids. CDR3 residues: CASSGEGASGSIF. The CDR3 DNA reads as TGTGCCAGCAGTGGAGAGGGGGCTAGCGGGAGTATCTTC.

CDR3 nucleotide sequence: TGTGCCAGCAGTTACTCGACAGGGGTTAGGGAGACCCAGTACTTC. Its protein is CASSYSTGVRETQYF. The V call is TRBV6-5, the J call TRBJ2-5, with TRBD1 matching over 8 bases. The V and J ends lost 0 bases and 5 bases, in that order; junction bases with no gene match: 5. This CDR3 spans 15 amino acids. In germline, CDR1 is MNHEY, CDR2 SVGAGI.

The CDR3 loop reads CASSYVSSPSHYEQYF. The CDR3 DNA sequence: TGTGCCAGCAGTTACGTGAGTAGCCCGAGCCATTACGAGCAGTACTTC. The chain employs TRBV6-6 and TRBJ2-7; no clear D gene. The CDR3 contains 16 residues. Germline V lookup: CDR1 MNHNY, CDR2 SVGAGI (reference sequence). V was clipped by 2 bases and J by 4 bases, with 18 bases between them.

This clone was counted a single time. This sequence joins TRBV15 and TRBJ2-1; TRBD2 matches at 10 bases. Germline trimming cut 2 bases from V and 0 bases from J; bases unmatched to any gene: 7. CDR1 LNHNV and CDR2 YYDKDF come from the germline V gene (reference sequence). The CDR3 totals 18 residues. CDR3 nucleotide sequence: TGTGCCACCAGCAGAAAGCTCCAGCGGGAGGGCTCCTACAATGAGCAGTTCTTC. Residues: CATSRKLQREGSYNEQFF.

This sequence joins TRBV19 and TRBJ1-1, with 11 bases fitting TRBD1. V lost 4 bases and J lost 7; bases outside the gene matches: 5. The CDR3 has 14 residues. The germline V gene has CDR1 LNHDA and CDR2 SQIVND (reference sequence). The CDR3 DNA follows: TGTGCCAGTAGTACCGGGACAGGGGGGGATGAAGCTTTCTTT. Translation: CASSTGTGGDEAFF. Full variable domain (rest looked up from reference TRBV19 and TRBJ1-1): DGGITQSPKYLFRKEGQNVTLSCEQNLNHDAMYWYRQDPGQGLRLIYYSQIVNDFQKGDIAEGYSVSREKKESFPLTVTSAQKNPTAFYLCASSTGTGGDEAFFGQGTRLTVV.

The rearrangement links TRBV28 to TRBJ1-2, with 8 bases lining up with TRBD1. Per germline, CDR1 MDHEN and CDR2 SYDVKM. V lost 3 bases, J lost 4 bases, and 13 bases stayed unmatched. CDR3 length equals 17 residues. The CDR3 loop reads CASSFRDQGAQGYGYTF. The CDR3 DNA reads TGTGCCAGCAGTTTCCGAGATCAGGGGGCGCAAGGCTATGGCTACACCTTC.

This clone appeared a single time. J is TRBJ1-1 and V is TRBV15, with D possibly TRBD1 on 5 matching bases. The CDR3 spans 13 residues. The V end lost 1 base, the J end lost 11 bases, and 14 bases lay between the germline ends. Germline CDR1 LNHNV, CDR2 YYDKDF (reference sequence). CDR3 nucleotides: TGTGCCACCAGCAGAGTTGGAGGGGACGATGCTTTCTTT. Its translation is CATSRVGGDDAFF.